These 21 T cell receptor beta chains came from one sample sequenced in a study of blood T cell repertoires in COVID-19 (dated by TCRdb to 2020 to 2021). The library relied on the immunoSEQ multiplex PCR assay. In TCRdb, the immuneACCESS table is reduced to in-frame sequences with V and J assigned. These tables do not hold every clone; where another copy was compared, an unresolved V gene accounts for under half, and the others remain unexplained. Across this sample there are 300,000 or so clones, with approximately 90% seen only once. Of the sample, less than 11% falls within the top ten clones. Sequencing was done on a sample of PBMCs or T cells enriched from blood (not recorded which). The receptors were sampled from a woman between 18 and 29 years old who had recovered from COVID-19.

The chain is built from TRBV6-1 and TRBJ1-6; the D gene is possibly TRBD1 (5 bases). V was clipped by 2 bases and J by 7 bases, with 15 bases between them. CDR1 is MNHNS, CDR2 SASEGT, per germline. The CDR3 runs to 16 residues. DNA of the CDR3: TGTGCCAGCAGTGAATGGGGGGGACTAGTCAATTCACCCCTCCACTTT. Translating it yields CASSEWGGLVNSPLHF.

The chain couples TRBV6-5 to TRBJ1-4; D not certain. This CDR3 region has 14 residues. The germline V and J ends were trimmed by 6 bases and 7 bases, with 15 bases remaining between them. CDR1 and CDR2 (germline): MNHEY, SVGAGI. The CDR3 spells CASSRGHPGEKLFF. The CDR3 region has the DNA TGTGCCAGCAGCCGCGGCCACCCCGGTGAAAAACTGTTTTTT.

The chain is built from TRBV3-1 (or the pseudogene TRBV3-2) and TRBJ2-7, with TRBD1 identical over 7 bases. V dropped 6 bases and J dropped 2; count of bases not matched to a gene: 7. Germline lookup yields CDR1 LGHDT and CDR2 YNNKEL (reference sequence). CDR3 length: 14 residues. Here the CDR3 DNA reads TGTGCCAGCAGTCTGGGACAGCTACCCTACGAGCAGTACTTC. Translation gives CASSLGQLPYEQYF.

For the CDR3, the DNA is TGTGCCAGCAGCGCCCCAGTGACCGGGGGGCAAACCGGGGAGCTGTTTTTT. It specifies CASSAPVTGGQTGELFF. J is TRBJ2-2 and V is TRBV9, with D perhaps matching TRBD2 (7 bases). CDR3 length: 17 residues. CDR1 and CDR2 from the germline V gene are SGDLS and YYNGEE. V was clipped by 3 bases and J by 5 bases, with 20 bases between them.

J is TRBJ1-5 and V is TRBV9; 7 bases align to TRBD1. Germline V gene lookup returns CDR1 SGDLS and CDR2 YYNGEE. J gave up 2 bases and V 5 bases, and 7 bases lay outside the gene matches. The CDR3 is 15 amino acids. The CDR3 sequence: CASSYTGAGNQPQHF. The CDR3 DNA reads TGTGCCAGCAGTTACACAGGGGCAGGCAATCAGCCCCAGCATTTT.

The rearrangement joins TRBV4-1 to TRBJ2-7, with 11 bases aligning to TRBD1. The CDR3 covers 14 residues. The germline V gene encodes CDR1 MGHRA and CDR2 YSYEKL. V shed 3 bases, J shed 5 bases, and the junction held 3 bases outside the gene matches. The chain's CDR3 is CASSQDRGLDEQYF. In DNA, the CDR3 is TGCGCCAGCAGCCAGGACAGGGGGCTGGACGAGCAGTACTTC.

This clone was recorded only once. V and J are TRBV5-1 and TRBJ2-1; 7 bases align to TRBD2. The junction had 3 bases not matched to a gene; V was cut back by 3 bases and J by 3 bases. CDR3 size: 14 residues. Germline assignment: CDR1 SGHRS and CDR2 YFSETQ. CDR3 sequence: CASSWPGGYNEQFF. The CDR3 nucleotides are TGCGCCAGCAGCTGGCCGGGGGGCTACAATGAGCAGTTCTTC.

The chain has TRBV5-5 and TRBJ2-1; D not certain. With 0 bases removed from V and 0 bases from J, the gap between germline ends came to 10 bases. The CDR3 extends over 16 amino acids. From germline, CDR1 is SGHKS and CDR2 YYEKEE (reference sequence). CDR3 protein: CASSLEWPSSYNEQFF. As DNA, the CDR3 is TGTGCCAGCAGCTTGGAATGGCCTAGCTCCTACAATGAGCAGTTCTTC.

The chain carries TRBV10-2 and TRBJ2-7, with a weak D call TRBD1 (6 bases). The V gene lost 5 bases and the J gene lost 7 bases, with 15 bases spanning the gap. Germline V lookup: CDR1 WSHSY, CDR2 SAAADI. There are 13 residues in the CDR3. The CDR3: CASSSGGDLEQYF. The CDR3 nucleotides are TGCGCCAGCAGTAGTGGGGGCGATTTAGAGCAGTACTTC.

This clone was observed a single time. V usage is TRBV27 and J usage is TRBJ2-5; D possibly corresponds to TRBD1 (6 bases). The CDR3 has 15 residues. V shed 3 bases and J shed 5 bases, with 16 bases lying between them. Germline V lookup: CDR1 MNHEY, CDR2 SMNVEV (reference sequence). CDR3 sequence reads: CASSLLQGRRETQYF. CDR3 nucleotides: TGTGCCAGCAGTTTGCTTCAGGGGCGCCGGGAGACCCAGTACTTC.

This chain connects TRBV14 to TRBJ2-7, with D perhaps matching TRBD2 (7 bases). Germline V CDR1 and CDR2: SGHDN, FVKESK. This CDR3 is built from 14 residues. Trimming pared 2 bases from V and 4 bases from J, leaving 12 bases between. The CDR3 DNA reads TGTGCCAGCAGCCAAATGGGGGGGGCGTACGAGCAGTACTTC. The encoded protein is CASSQMGGAYEQYF.

This clone was observed at least ten times. The CDR3 DNA is TGTGCCAGCTATTCCCGGGACAGCTCCTATGGCTACACCTTC. This translates into CASYSRDSSYGYTF. The chain is built from TRBV28 and TRBJ1-2, with 7 positions matching TRBD1. This CDR3 spans 14 amino acids. The J segment lost 4 bases and the V segment lost 8 bases, leaving 10 bases of the junction unmatched. Per germline, CDR1 MDHEN and CDR2 SYDVKM.

The chain couples TRBV27 to TRBJ1-1; 8 positions agree with TRBD1. CDR3 length equals 12 residues. Trimming took 9 bases from V and 4 from J; bases not matched to a gene: 4. Germline V CDR1 and CDR2: MNHEY, SMNVEV (reference sequence). CDR3 amino acids: CASGRGLTEAFF. CDR3 nucleotides: TGTGCCAGTGGCAGGGGGCTCACTGAAGCTTTCTTT.

V gene TRBV11-2 combines with J gene TRBJ2-5, with TRBD1 matching 7 bases. This CDR3 is built from 15 residues. The V gene end was trimmed by 6 bases and the J gene end by 5 bases; junction bases not matched to a gene: 12. Per germline, CDR1 SGHAT and CDR2 FQNNGV. CDR3 loop: CASRERGRRLETQYF. DNA of the CDR3: TGTGCCAGCAGAGAGAGGGGGCGACGATTGGAGACCCAGTACTTC.

This chain uses TRBV15 with TRBJ1-2; D uncertain. This CDR3 has 14 amino acids. Trimming removed 3 bases at V and 4 bases at J, with 12 bases between. Germline CDR1 LNHNV, CDR2 YYDKDF (reference sequence). The CDR3 DNA is TGTGCCACCAGCAGGAGAGGAATGTCCTATGGCTACACCTTC. Its protein product is CATSRRGMSYGYTF.

The chain recombines TRBV5-1 with TRBJ2-7, with D perhaps matching TRBD1 (6 bases). V lost 1 base and J 1 base, leaving 9 bases between the germline ends. Germline loops: CDR1 SGHRS, CDR2 YFSETQ. The CDR3 consists of 14 residues. The CDR3 region is CASSLWQGSYEQYF. CDR3 nucleotides: TGCGCCAGCAGCTTGTGGCAGGGGTCCTACGAGCAGTACTTC.

This clone was seen just once. The chain employs TRBV12-5 and TRBJ1-1; 7 bases agree with TRBD1. Trimming removed 3 bases from V and 1 base from J; junction bases left unmatched: 11. This CDR3 has 17 residues. Germline V lookup: CDR1 LGHNT, CDR2 FRNRAP. CDR3 loop: CASGFTLRGNPNTEAFF. CDR3 bases: TGTGCTAGTGGTTTTACGCTCAGGGGGAATCCGAACACTGAAGCTTTCTTT.

The chain employs TRBV27 and TRBJ2-5, with 7 bases identical to TRBD2. Germline trimming cut 10 bases from V and 5 bases from J; bases unmatched to any gene: 7. Germline V gene lookup returns CDR1 MNHEY and CDR2 SMNVEV (reference sequence). The CDR3 spans 12 residues. This CDR3 is CATRDGRETQYF. CDR3 nucleotides: TGTGCCACCCGGGACGGGAGGGAGACCCAGTACTTC.

The chain is built from TRBV19 and TRBJ1-1, with TRBD1 identical over 8 bases. CDR1 and CDR2 from the germline V gene are LNHDA and SQIVND (reference sequence). The V segment lost 6 bases and the J segment 1 base; nucleotides outside the gene matches: 7. The CDR3 runs 15 residues. Written as DNA, the CDR3 is TGTGCCAGTAGCATGGACAGGGCCGGGAACACTGAAGCTTTCTTT. It specifies CASSMDRAGNTEAFF.

To note about this clone: One end of the junction varies from germline; a read error may be responsible. The gene calls are TRBV2 and TRBJ1-3; D is possibly TRBD1 (5 bases). The germline CDR1 and CDR2 sequences are SNHLY and FYNNEI. This CDR3 contains 12 residues. In nucleotides, the CDR3 is TGTGCCAGCACCGAAGGGGTCGCACCGCCCGCCTTT. This sequence encodes CASTEGVAPPAF.

The rearrangement uses TRBV12-5 and TRBJ2-2, with 11 bases identical to TRBD2. The CDR3 covers 17 residues. CDR1 and CDR2 from the germline V gene are LGHNT and FRNRAP. The CDR3 DNA follows: TGTGGAAGTAAACCGGGGCTAGCGGGGGGCAGCACCGGGGAGCTGTTTTTT. Its translation: CGSKPGLAGGSTGELFF. Using reference TRBV12-5 and TRBJ2-2 for the parts outside the CDR3, the full variable domain is DARVTQTPRHKVTEMGQEVTMRCQPILGHNTVFWYRQTMMQGLELLAYFRNRAPLDDSGMPKDRFSAEMPDATLATLKIQPSEPRDSAVYFCGSKPGLAGGSTGELFFGEGSRLTVL.